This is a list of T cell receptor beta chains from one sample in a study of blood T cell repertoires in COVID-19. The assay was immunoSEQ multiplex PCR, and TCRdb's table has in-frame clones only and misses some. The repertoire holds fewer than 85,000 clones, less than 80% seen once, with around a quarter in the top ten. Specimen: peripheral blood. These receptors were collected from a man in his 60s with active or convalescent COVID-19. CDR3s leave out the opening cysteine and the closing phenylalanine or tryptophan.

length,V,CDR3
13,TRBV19,ATQVRALTGNTIY
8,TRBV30,AWGTGGIF
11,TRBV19,ASSARGANVLT
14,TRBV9,ASSVDVGAVTGELF
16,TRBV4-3,ASSQSTPRSSGANVLT
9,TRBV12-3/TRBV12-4,ASKGGGEAF
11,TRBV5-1,ASSLGQASGYT
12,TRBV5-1,ASSLAAGHTEAF
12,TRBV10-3,ASRGTGDHNEQF
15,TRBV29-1,SVARQGAFLGGYGYT
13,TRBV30,AWSVLGGTNEKLF
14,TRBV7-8,ASSLTVLEGADTQY
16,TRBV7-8,ASSLDLASSLGTDTQY
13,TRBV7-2,ASSLAPANTGELF
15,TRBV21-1,ASRAVDTKTNNSPLH
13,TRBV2,ASSAGVSYNSPLH
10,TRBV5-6,ASSQTGDGYT
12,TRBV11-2,ASSSGQGAGEQY
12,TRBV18,ASSQRRGGYGYT
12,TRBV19,ASTEDREGTEAF
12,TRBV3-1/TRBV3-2,ASSQVGSIYGYT
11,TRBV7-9,ASSSIDSGTIY
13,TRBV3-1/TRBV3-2,ASSHRLAGGETQY
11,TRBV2,ASEDRGRAPLH
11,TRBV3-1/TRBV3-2,ASGLAGRDTQY
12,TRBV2,ASRPGDFPNEAF
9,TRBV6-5,ASTQNTEAF